This T cell receptor (beta chain) stems from a study of shared clonotypes between healthy human individuals. Study-wide findings and caveats: Sharing across four donors was highest in naive CD4 (approximately 5%) and lowest in memory CD8 (roughly 0.4%). Read depth was anticipated to influence clonotype sharing among donors. The represented genetic and exposure-history diversity was limited by the small number of donors.

On this clone: Its antigen is undetermined.

Source study methods: As immunoSEQ supplied junction-only sequences (without quality scores), filtering differed. TCRdb's table, derived via immunoSEQ multiplex PCR, lists solely in-frame clones and lacks some. The DNA was the basis for D and trimming; V, J and clone size are from that table. This table holds millions of clones, approximately 95% found once. Germline CDR1 reads SNHLY; CDR2 reads FYNNEI. The CDR3 is 13 amino acids. With 7 bases removed from V and 2 bases from J, the gap between germline ends came to 11 bases. The receptor's source is a man between 18 and 35 years old in good health. Some clones in this sample may be carry-over from other donors' samples. V and J are TRBV2 and TRBJ1-1, with D perhaps matching TRBD1 (5 bases). Sequencing used naive CD4+ T cells from PBMCs. Subset reported: CD45RA+ positively selected. In DNA, the CDR3 is TGTGCCAGCAACCTCGGGGGAAACACTGAAGCTTTCTTT. Its protein is CASNLGGNTEAFF.